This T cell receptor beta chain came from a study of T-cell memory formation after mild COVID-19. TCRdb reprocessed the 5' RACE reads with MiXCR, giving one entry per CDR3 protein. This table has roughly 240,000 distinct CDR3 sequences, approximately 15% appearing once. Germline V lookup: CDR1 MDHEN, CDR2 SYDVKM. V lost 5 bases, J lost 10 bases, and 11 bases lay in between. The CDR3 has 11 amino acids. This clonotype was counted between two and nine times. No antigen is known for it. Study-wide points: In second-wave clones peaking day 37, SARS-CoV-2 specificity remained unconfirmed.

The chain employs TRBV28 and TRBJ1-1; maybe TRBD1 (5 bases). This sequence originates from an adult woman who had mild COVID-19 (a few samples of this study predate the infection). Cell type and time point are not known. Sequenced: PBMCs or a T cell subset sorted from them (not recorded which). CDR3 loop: CASSRAGGAFF. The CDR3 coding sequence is TGTGCCAGCAGTCGGGCTGGGGGAGCTTTCTTT.